Following are 2 T cell receptor beta chains from one sample sequenced in a study of blood T cell repertoires in COVID-19. The protocol was immunoSEQ multiplex PCR, while the TCRdb copy is restricted to in-frame clones and leaves out a portion. There are 310,000 or so clones in the sample; around 86% occur only once, and over 9.5% lies in the top ten. Sequenced input: PBMCs or T cells enriched from blood (not recorded which). The receptors here all came from a young woman who had recovered from COVID-19.

This chain connects TRBV6-5 to TRBJ2-1, with 8 nucleotides matching TRBD1. This CDR3 is 12 amino acids long. CDR1 is MNHEY, CDR2 SVGAGI, per germline. The ends lost 0 bases at V and 12 bases at J; junction bases unmatched: 1. The CDR3 nucleotides read TGTGCCAGCAGTTACTCGACAGGGGTGCAGTTCTTC. Protein: CASSYSTGVQFF.

The rearrangement joins TRBV9 to TRBJ2-1, with TRBD1 identical over 8 bases. V shed 4 bases and J 9 bases; nucleotides not matched to a gene: 9. Germline loops: CDR1 SGDLS, CDR2 YYNGEE. The CDR3 contains 14 residues. CDR3 loop: CASSLRTGSGEQFF. Here the CDR3 DNA reads TGTGCCAGCAGCCTCCGGACAGGGAGTGGTGAGCAGTTCTTC.